This TCR beta chain was recovered during a study of blood T cell repertoires in COVID-19. At the level of the study: The study drew acute and convalescent COVID-19 samples from the United States, Italy and Spain.

Measured with immunoSEQ multiplex PCR; TCRdb has only the in-frame clones, and not every one. The repertoire has hundreds of thousands of clones, 89% of them found once; the top ten carry roughly 6.5%. The CDR3 extends over 17 amino acids. The V and J ends lost 0 bases and 7 bases, in that order; junction bases with no gene match: 10. Germline lookup yields CDR1 MNHEY and CDR2 SVGEGT. The table lists this clone with a few counts. The sequence was obtained from a man between 60 and 70 years old who had recovered from COVID-19. The rearrangement links TRBV6-2 or TRBV6-3 to TRBJ1-5; TRBD1 matches 9 bases. Material for sequencing was peripheral blood. The CDR3 DNA reads TGTGCCAGCAGTTACTCCGCCGGACAGGGGCAGGAGCAGCCCCAGCATTTT. Translating gives CASSYSAGQGQEQPQHF.